This TCR beta chain was found in a study of cytomegalovirus exposure and HLA in healthy donors. Overall study findings and caveats: Reports indicated that the classifier achieved high specificity and sensitivity in diagnosing cytomegalovirus status.

As regards this clone: Its target is unknown.

Germline assignment: CDR1 LNHDA and CDR2 SQIVND (reference sequence). V lost 7 bases and J lost 4; bases outside the gene matches: 18. This CDR3 has 19 residues. The table came from immunoSEQ multiplex PCR; TCRdb's copy has only in-frame clones and leaves some out. Altogether roughly 70,000 clones are present, about 90% being singletons, with the ten largest covering 3.5% to 4%. The rearrangement links TRBV19 to TRBJ2-2, with 10 nucleotides matching TRBD1. The origin of this receptor is a woman between 18 and 30 years old in good health and CMV-seropositive. Material: PBMCs. CDR3 coding DNA: TGTGCCAGTACCCCGCCGGGACAGGGGCTGAGCCGACGCACCGGGGAGCTGTTTTTT. This codes for CASTPPGQGLSRRTGELFF.